One and the same sample provided the 13 T cell receptor beta chains below, sequenced in a study of PD-1 blockade in classical Hodgkin lymphoma. With no exception, relapse followed autologous stem cell transplantation in all patients, and brentuximab vedotin exposure varied. Measured with immunoSEQ multiplex PCR; TCRdb has only the in-frame clones, and not every one. The sample carries tens of thousands of clones, about three quarters recorded once. The sample was peripheral blood mononuclear cells (PBMCs), taken before the second cycle of nivolumab. The source of these receptors is a human donor with classical Hodgkin lymphoma.

The gene calls are TRBV2 and TRBJ2-5, with 8 bases that match TRBD1. V was clipped by 8 bases and J by 4 bases; unmatched bases: 9. Germline assignment: CDR1 SNHLY and CDR2 FYNNEI. The CDR3 is made up of 14 amino acids. The CDR3 here is CASLPGTGGETQYF. CDR3 sequence (DNA): TGTGCCAGCCTGCCCGGGACAGGCGGAGAGACCCAGTACTTC. Full variable domain (rest looked up from reference TRBV2 and TRBJ2-5): EPEVTQTPSHQVTQMGQEVILRCVPISNHLYFYWYRQILGQKVEFLVSFYNNEISEKSEIFDDQFSVERPDGSNFTLKIRSTKLEDSAMYFCASLPGTGGETQYFGPGTRLLVL.

The rearrangement uses TRBV19 and TRBJ2-6; a possible D gene is TRBD1 (6 bases). The CDR3 is made up of 16 amino acids. V lost 2 bases and J lost 2, with 10 bases in between. Germline values: CDR1 LNHDA, CDR2 SQIVND (reference sequence). The CDR3 here is CASSIWAGAGANVLTF. CDR3 in DNA: TGTGCCAGTAGTATATGGGCAGGGGCTGGGGCCAACGTCCTGACTTTC.

V and J are TRBV14 and TRBJ2-7; D gene ambiguous. The germline V and J ends were trimmed by 0 bases and 0 bases, with 6 bases remaining between them. Germline V gene sequence: CDR1 SGHDN, CDR2 FVKESK. This CDR3 has 14 amino acids. CDR3 DNA sequence: TGTGCCAGCAGCCAAGACCTAAACTCCTACGAGCAGTACTTC. Translated, it gives CASSQDLNSYEQYF.

The CDR3 loop reads CASSLSDSNQPQHF. The DNA of the CDR3 is TGTGCCAGCTCACTCAGCGATAGCAATCAGCCCCAGCATTTT. The J gene is TRBJ1-5, the V gene TRBV18; no firm D call. Germline CDR1 reads KGHSH; CDR2 reads LQKENI. The CDR3 is 14 residues long. The V and J ends lost 4 bases and 0 bases respectively, with 7 bases between them. The full variable domain, with the rest looked up from reference TRBV18 and TRBJ1-5, is NAGVMQNPRHLVRRRGQEARLRCSPMKGHSHVYWYRQLPEEGLKFMVYLQKENIIDESGMPKERFSAEFPKEGPSILRIQQVVRGDSAAYFCASSLSDSNQPQHFGDGTRLSIL.

The chain links TRBV5-1 to TRBJ1-1; 9 nucleotides align to TRBD1. From germline, CDR1 is SGHRS and CDR2 YFSETQ. Losses at the gene ends were 0 bases for V and 10 bases for J; bases not matched to a gene: 4. The CDR3 has 13 residues. The CDR3 here is CASSLGTGVGAFF. The CDR3 DNA sequence: TGCGCCAGCAGCTTGGGGACAGGGGTGGGAGCTTTCTTT.

The chain carries TRBV19 and TRBJ2-7; D is unclear. Trimming stripped 5 bases from V and 2 bases from J, with 7 bases between. In germline, CDR1 is LNHDA, CDR2 SQIVND (reference sequence). The CDR3 extends over 12 amino acids. The CDR3 region is CASSSSTYEQYF. The CDR3 nucleotides read TGTGCCAGTAGTTCCTCGACCTACGAGCAGTACTTC.

This chain connects TRBV19 to TRBJ2-5, with 10 positions matching TRBD2. The CDR3 is made up of 16 amino acids. J gave up 3 bases and V 3 bases, and 7 bases lay outside the gene matches. CDR1 is LNHDA, CDR2 SQIVND, per germline (reference sequence). The CDR3: CASSMGLAGGEETQYF. DNA for the CDR3: TGTGCCAGTAGTATGGGGTTAGCGGGAGGCGAAGAGACCCAGTACTTC.

The rearrangement joins TRBV28 to TRBJ2-7, with D possibly being TRBD2 (5 bases). V dropped 5 bases and J dropped 5 bases, with 16 bases sitting between them. CDR1 MDHEN and CDR2 SYDVKM come from the germline V gene. CDR3 size: 14 residues. Here the CDR3 DNA reads TGTGCCAGCAGTCGTCACACATCGGGGAACGAGCAGTACTTC. Amino acid sequence: CASSRHTSGNEQYF.

The chain has TRBV6-5 and TRBJ2-5; the D is unclear. V was cut by 3 bases and J by 3 bases, with 8 bases left in between. CDR3 size: 13 residues. CDR1 and CDR2 from the germline V gene are MNHEY and SVGAGI. The CDR3 coding sequence is TGTGCCAGCAGTTATAGGCTGAAAGAGACCCAGTACTTC. Translated, it gives CASSYRLKETQYF.

The genes are TRBV9 and TRBJ1-5, with D hard to call. The germline V gene encodes CDR1 SGDLS and CDR2 YYNGEE. Deletions cut 0 bases from V and 6 bases from J, with 7 bases between. This CDR3 is built from 13 residues. The CDR3 is CASSVGEGQPQHF. For the CDR3, the DNA is TGTGCCAGCAGCGTAGGGGAGGGTCAGCCCCAGCATTTT.

The chain employs TRBV27 and TRBJ2-7, with a tentative D call TRBD1 (6 bases). Germline CDR1 and CDR2: MNHEY and SMNVEV (reference sequence). This CDR3 region has 15 residues. V lost 0 bases to trimming and J lost 5 bases, with 14 bases between them. CDR3 amino acids: CASSLSTGRGHEQYF. CDR3 nucleotides: TGTGCCAGCAGTTTATCGACCGGCAGGGGCCACGAGCAGTACTTC.

This chain links TRBV7-9 with TRBJ2-1, with no clear D. Germline V gene data show CDR1 as SEHNR and CDR2 as FQNEAQ (reference sequence). The CDR3 extends over 12 amino acids. V lost 6 bases and J lost 12, with 15 bases in between. CDR3 sequence: CASSPLRGRQFF. For the CDR3, the DNA is TGTGCCAGCAGTCCCCTACGCGGAAGGCAGTTCTTC. Variable domain in full (rest from reference TRBV7-9 and TRBJ2-1): DTGVSQNPRHKITKRGQNVTFRCDPISEHNRLYWYRQTLGQGPEFLTYFQNEAQLEKSRLLSDRFSAERPKGSFSTLEIQRTEQGDSAMYLCASSPLRGRQFFGPGTRLTVL.

DNA of the CDR3: TGTGCCAGCAGAACAATGAGGCTCACAGATACGCAGTATTTT. This gives the protein CASRTMRLTDTQYF. V usage is TRBV28 and J usage is TRBJ2-3; D is unresolved. The CDR3 loop spans 14 amino acids. The germline V and J ends were trimmed by 6 bases and 2 bases, with 12 bases remaining between them. CDR1 MDHEN and CDR2 SYDVKM come from the germline V gene. Filled out from reference TRBV28 and TRBJ2-3, the complete variable domain reads DVKVTQSSRYLVKRTGEKVFLECVQDMDHENMFWYRQDPGLGLRLIYFSYDVKMKEKGDIPEGYSVSREKKERFSLILESASTNQTSMYLCASRTMRLTDTQYFGPGTRLTVL.